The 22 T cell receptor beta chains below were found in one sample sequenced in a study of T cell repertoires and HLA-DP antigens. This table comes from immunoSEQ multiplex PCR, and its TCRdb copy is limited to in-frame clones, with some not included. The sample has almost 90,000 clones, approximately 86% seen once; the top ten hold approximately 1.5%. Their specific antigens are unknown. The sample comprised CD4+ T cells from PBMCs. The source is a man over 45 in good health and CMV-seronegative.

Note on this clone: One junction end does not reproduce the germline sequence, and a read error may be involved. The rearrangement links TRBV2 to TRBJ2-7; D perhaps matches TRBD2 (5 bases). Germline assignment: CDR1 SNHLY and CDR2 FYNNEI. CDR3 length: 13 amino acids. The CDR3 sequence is CASRRTPSSEQYF. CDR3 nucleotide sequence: TGTGCCAGCCGGAGGACCCCTTCCTCCGAGCAGTACTTC.

The CDR3 region is CASSGSHNEKLFF. In nucleotides, the CDR3 is TGTGCCAGCAGTGGTAGTCATAATGAAAAACTGTTTTTT. The chain employs TRBV2 and TRBJ1-4; D is uncertain. V lost 4 bases and J 4 bases, leaving 7 bases between the germline ends. The CDR3 totals 13 residues. Per germline, CDR1 SNHLY and CDR2 FYNNEI. The full variable domain, with the rest looked up from reference TRBV2 and TRBJ1-4, is EPEVTQTPSHQVTQMGQEVILRCVPISNHLYFYWYRQILGQKVEFLVSFYNNEISEKSEIFDDQFSVERPDGSNFTLKIRSTKLEDSAMYFCASSGSHNEKLFFGSGTQLSVL.

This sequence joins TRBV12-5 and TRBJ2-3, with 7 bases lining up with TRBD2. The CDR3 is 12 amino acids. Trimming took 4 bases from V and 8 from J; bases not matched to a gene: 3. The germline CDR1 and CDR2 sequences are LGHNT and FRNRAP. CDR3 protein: CASGYGGITQYF. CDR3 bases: TGTGCTAGTGGTTACGGGGGGATTACGCAGTATTTT. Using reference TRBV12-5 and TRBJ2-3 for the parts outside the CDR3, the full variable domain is DARVTQTPRHKVTEMGQEVTMRCQPILGHNTVFWYRQTMMQGLELLAYFRNRAPLDDSGMPKDRFSAEMPDATLATLKIQPSEPRDSAVYFCASGYGGITQYFGPGTRLTVL.

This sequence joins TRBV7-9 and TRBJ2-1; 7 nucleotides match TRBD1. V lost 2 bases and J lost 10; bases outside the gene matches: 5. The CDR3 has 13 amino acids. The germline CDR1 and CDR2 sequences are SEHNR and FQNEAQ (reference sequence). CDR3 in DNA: TGTGCCAGCAGCTTAACGACAGGGCTCGAGCAGTTCTTC. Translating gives CASSLTTGLEQFF.

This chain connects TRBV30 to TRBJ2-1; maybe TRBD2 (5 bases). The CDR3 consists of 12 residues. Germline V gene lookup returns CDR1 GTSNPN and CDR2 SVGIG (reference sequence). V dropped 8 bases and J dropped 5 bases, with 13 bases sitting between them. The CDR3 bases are TGTGCCAGACTACTACAAAACAATGAGCAGTTCTTC. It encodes CARLLQNNEQFF.

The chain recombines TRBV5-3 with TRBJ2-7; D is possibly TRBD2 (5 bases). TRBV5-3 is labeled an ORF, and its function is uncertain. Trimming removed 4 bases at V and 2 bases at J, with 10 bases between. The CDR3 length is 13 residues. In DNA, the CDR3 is TGTGCCAGAAGCCTACGGACTCCCTACGAGCAGTACTTC. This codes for CARSLRTPYEQYF.

CDR3 nucleotides: TGTGCCAGCAGCCAAAGAGGACTGCGTCGCGGCGAGCAGTACTTC. It translates to CASSQRGLRRGEQYF. The rearrangement joins TRBV9 to TRBJ2-7; TRBD2 is a possible D gene (5 bases). This CDR3 is 15 amino acids long. V was clipped by 4 bases and J by 6 bases, with 20 bases between them. From germline, CDR1 is SGDLS and CDR2 YYNGEE.

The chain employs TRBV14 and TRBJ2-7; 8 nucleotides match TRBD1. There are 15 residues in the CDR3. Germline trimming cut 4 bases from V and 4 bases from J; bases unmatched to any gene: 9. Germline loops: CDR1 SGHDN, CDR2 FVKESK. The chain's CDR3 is CASSPQDRARYEQYF. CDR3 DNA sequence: TGTGCCAGCAGCCCCCAGGACAGGGCTCGGTACGAGCAGTACTTC. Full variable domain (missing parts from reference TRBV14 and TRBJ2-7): EAGVTQFPSHSVIEKGQTVTLRCDPISGHDNLYWYRRVMGKEIKFLLHFVKESKQDESGMPNNRFLAERTGGTYSTLKVQPAELEDSGVYFCASSPQDRARYEQYFGPGTRLTVT.

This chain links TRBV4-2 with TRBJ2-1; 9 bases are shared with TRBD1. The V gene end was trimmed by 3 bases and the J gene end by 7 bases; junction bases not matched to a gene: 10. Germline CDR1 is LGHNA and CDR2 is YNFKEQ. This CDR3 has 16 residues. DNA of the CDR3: TGTGCCAGCAGCCAGAGTTTGGGGACAGGGAGAAATGAGCAGTTCTTC. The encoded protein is CASSQSLGTGRNEQFF.

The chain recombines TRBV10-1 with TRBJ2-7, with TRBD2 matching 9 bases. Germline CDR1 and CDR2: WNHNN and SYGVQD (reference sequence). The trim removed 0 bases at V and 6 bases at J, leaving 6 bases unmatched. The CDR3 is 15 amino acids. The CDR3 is CASSESSGRSGEQYF. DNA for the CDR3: TGCGCCAGCAGTGAGTCTAGCGGGAGATCTGGCGAGCAGTACTTC.

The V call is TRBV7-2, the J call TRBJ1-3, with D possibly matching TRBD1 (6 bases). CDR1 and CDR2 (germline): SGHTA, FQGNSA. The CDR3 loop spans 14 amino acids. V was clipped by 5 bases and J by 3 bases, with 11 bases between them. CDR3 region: CASSTTGNGNTIYF. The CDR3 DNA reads TGTGCCAGCAGCACAACAGGGAATGGAAACACCATATATTTT.

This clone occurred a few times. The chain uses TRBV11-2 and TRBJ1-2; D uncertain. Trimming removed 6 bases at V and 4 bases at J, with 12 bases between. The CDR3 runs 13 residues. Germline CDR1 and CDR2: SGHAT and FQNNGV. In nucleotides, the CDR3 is TGTGCCAGCAGTTCGTTGACGGTCTATGGCTACACCTTC. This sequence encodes CASSSLTVYGYTF. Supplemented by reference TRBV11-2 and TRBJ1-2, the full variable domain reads EAGVAQSPRYKIIEKRQSVAFWCNPISGHATLYWYQQILGQGPKLLIQFQNNGVVDDSQLPKDRFSAERLKGVDSTLKIQPAKLEDSAVYLCASSSLTVYGYTFGSGTRLTVV.

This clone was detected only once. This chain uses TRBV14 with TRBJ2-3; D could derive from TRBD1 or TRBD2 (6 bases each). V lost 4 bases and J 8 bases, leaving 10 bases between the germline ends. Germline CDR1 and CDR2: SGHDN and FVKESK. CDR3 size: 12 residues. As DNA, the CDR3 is TGTGCCAGCAGCCGACCGGGGGCTACGCAGTATTTT. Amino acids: CASSRPGATQYF.

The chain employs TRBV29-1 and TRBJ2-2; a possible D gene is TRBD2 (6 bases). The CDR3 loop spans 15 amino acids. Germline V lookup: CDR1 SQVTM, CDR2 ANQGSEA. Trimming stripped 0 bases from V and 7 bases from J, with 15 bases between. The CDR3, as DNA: TGCAGCGTTGAAGAACCCGGGAGAAGTATCGGGGAGCTGTTTTTT. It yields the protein CSVEEPGRSIGELFF.

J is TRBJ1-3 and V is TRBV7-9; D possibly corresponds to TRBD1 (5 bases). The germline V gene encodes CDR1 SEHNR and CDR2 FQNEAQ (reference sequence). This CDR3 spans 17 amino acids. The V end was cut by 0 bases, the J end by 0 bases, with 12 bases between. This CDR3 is CASSLAMAGLSGNTIYF. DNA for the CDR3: TGTGCCAGCAGCTTAGCGATGGCAGGGCTCTCTGGAAACACCATATATTTT.

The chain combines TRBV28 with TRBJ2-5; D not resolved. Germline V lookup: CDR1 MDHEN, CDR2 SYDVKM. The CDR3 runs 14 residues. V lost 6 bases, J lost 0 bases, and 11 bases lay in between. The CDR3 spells CASRSAGNQETQYF. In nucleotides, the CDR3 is TGTGCCAGCAGATCCGCTGGGAACCAAGAGACCCAGTACTTC.

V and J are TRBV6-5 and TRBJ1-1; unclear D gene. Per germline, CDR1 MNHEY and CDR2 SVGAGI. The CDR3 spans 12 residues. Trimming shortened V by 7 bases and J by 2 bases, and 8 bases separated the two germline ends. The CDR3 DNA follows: TGTGCCAGCAAAACGGGAAACACTGAAGCTTTCTTT. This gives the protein CASKTGNTEAFF.

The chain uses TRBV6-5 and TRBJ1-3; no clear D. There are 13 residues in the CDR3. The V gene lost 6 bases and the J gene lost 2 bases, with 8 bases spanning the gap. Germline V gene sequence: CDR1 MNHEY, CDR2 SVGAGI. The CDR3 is CASSLDAGNTIYF. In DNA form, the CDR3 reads TGTGCCAGCAGCCTAGACGCTGGAAACACCATATATTTT.

The CDR3 sequence: CASSPWGNTEAFF. CDR3 in DNA: TGTGCCAGCAGTCCTTGGGGGAACACTGAAGCTTTCTTT. The chain joins TRBV27 to TRBJ1-1, with D hard to call. This CDR3 contains 13 residues. Germline V gives CDR1 MNHEY, CDR2 SMNVEV (reference sequence). The germline V and J ends were trimmed by 5 bases and 1 base, with 8 bases remaining between them.

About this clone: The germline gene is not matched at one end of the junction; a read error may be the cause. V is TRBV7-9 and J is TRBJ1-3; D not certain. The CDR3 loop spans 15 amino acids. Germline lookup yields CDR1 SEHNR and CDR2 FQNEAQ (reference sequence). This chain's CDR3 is CASSLGRAQGSTIYF. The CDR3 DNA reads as TGTGCCAGCAGCTTAGGCCGGGCCCAAGGAAGCACCATATATTTT.

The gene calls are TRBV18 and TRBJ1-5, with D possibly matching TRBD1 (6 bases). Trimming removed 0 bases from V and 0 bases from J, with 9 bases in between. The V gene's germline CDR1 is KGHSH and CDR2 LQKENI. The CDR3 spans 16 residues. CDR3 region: CASSPPTGHSNQPQHF. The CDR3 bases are TGTGCCAGCTCACCACCTACAGGGCATAGCAATCAGCCCCAGCATTTT.

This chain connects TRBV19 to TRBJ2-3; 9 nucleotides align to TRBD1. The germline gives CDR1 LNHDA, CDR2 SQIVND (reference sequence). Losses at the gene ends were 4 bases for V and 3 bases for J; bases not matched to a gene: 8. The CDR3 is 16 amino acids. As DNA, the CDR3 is TGTGCCAGTAGTAGCGGACAGGGGTGGAAAACAGATACGCAGTATTTT. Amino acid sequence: CASSSGQGWKTDTQYF.